The present T cell receptor beta chain was sequenced within a study of CD8+ T cells in alopecia areata. Study context: Each of the treated patients was given oral tofacitinib, 5 to 10 mg twice daily, for moderate-to-severe alopecia areata.

Trimming removed 7 bases from V and 3 bases from J, with 11 bases in between. Germline V CDR1 and CDR2: WSHSY, SAAADI. This CDR3 contains 13 residues. Extracted RNA was reverse transcribed, and the resulting cDNA served as sequencing template. Produced via immunoSEQ multiplex PCR; TCRdb's table is partial and in-frame only. The table lists 200,000 or so clones, around three fifths of them singletons. This clone occurred once. Peripheral blood and lesional scalp punch biopsies came from alopecia areata patients. The TCR sequence derives from a human donor with alopecia areata. The source was CD4+ T cells sorted from blood, collected at week 0. The chain combines TRBV10-2 with TRBJ2-3; D gene uncertain. The CDR3 nucleotides read TGCGCCAGCAAAGGAGTCGGTACAGATACGCAGTATTTT. Translating it yields CASKGVGTDTQYF.